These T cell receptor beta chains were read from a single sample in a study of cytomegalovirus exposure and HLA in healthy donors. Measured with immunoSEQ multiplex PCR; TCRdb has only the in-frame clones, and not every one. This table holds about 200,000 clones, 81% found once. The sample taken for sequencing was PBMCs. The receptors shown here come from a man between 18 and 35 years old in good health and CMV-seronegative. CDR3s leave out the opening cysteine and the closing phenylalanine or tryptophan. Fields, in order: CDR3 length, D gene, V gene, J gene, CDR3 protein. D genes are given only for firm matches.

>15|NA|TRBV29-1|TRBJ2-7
SVEESGWNRGGYEQY
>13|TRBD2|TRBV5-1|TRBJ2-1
ASSPGAGDYNEQF
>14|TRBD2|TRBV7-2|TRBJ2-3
ASSLGLAGTTDTQY
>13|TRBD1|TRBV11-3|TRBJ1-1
ASSRGQGRDTEAF
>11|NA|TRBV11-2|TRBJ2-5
ASSRGVQETQY
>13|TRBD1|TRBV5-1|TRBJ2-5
ASSQNRGLQETQY
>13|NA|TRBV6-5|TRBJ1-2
ASRQTASFNYGYT
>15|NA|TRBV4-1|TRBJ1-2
ASSQDGRGQIDYGYT
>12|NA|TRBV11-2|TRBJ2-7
ASSLESGPYEQY
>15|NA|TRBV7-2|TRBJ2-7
ASSTLGWTRGSYEQY
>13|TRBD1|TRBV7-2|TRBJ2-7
ASSPGGQGAYEQY
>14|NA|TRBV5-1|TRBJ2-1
ASSPGRVSSYNEQF
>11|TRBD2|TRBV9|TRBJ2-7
ASSVGREGEQY
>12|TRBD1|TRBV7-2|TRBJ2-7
ASSQGQGKMEQY
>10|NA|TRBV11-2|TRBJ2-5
ASRLRTETQY
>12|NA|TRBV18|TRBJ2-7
ASSPQGSTYEQY
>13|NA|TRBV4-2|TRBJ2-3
ASSNNRRHTDTQY
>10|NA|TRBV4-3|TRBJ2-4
ASSQDQGLRY
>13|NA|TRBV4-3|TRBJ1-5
ASSQDTAGNQPQH
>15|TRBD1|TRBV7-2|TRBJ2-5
ASSSQVVTGGRETQY
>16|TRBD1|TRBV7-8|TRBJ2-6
ASSFYRGSFSGANVLT
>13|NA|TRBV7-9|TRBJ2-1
ASSLALSLYNEQF
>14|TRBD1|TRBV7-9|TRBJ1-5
SSSFGTGPQNQPQH